This T cell receptor beta chain was sequenced for a study of T cell repertoires in cytomegalovirus infection. TCRdb re-derived calls from the reads in MiXCR, one entry per CDR3 protein. The data show around 740,000 distinct CDR3 sequences, approximately 40% seen once. The table lists this clonotype with a few counts. This clonotype was sampled from a human donor in good health (CMV status not recorded). Some clones in this sample may be carry-over from other donors' samples. Sequences were obtained from PBMCs.

The CDR3 nucleotides are TGTGCCAGCAAGAAAGTGCAGACCGGGGAGCTGTTTTTT. This sequence encodes CASKKVQTGELFF. The V call is TRBV6-1, the J call TRBJ2-2; no firm D call. V was clipped by 7 bases and J by 5 bases, with 11 bases between them. CDR3 size: 13 residues. CDR1 is MNHNS, CDR2 SASEGT, per germline.